Following are 21 T cell receptor beta chains from one sample sequenced in a study of CD4+ T cells in melanoma. Profiling relied on immunoSEQ multiplex PCR, and the TCRdb table lists in-frame clones only, not all of them. The sample yields around 15,000 clones, about 60% seen once. Sequenced: cells from a culture (not recorded whether cultured in vitro). The receptors originated from a human donor with melanoma.

This rearrangement joins TRBV27 to TRBJ2-7; the D is unclear. Trimming removed 6 bases from V and 1 base from J, with 19 bases in between. Germline CDR1 MNHEY, CDR2 SMNVEV (reference sequence). This CDR3 is 16 amino acids long. The chain's CDR3 is CASSPIGVGESYEQYF. The CDR3 nucleotides are TGTGCCAGCAGCCCCATTGGGGTTGGCGAGTCCTACGAGCAGTACTTC.

This clone has only a few counts. The rearrangement links TRBV19 to TRBJ1-1; D is unresolved. Germline V gene lookup returns CDR1 LNHDA and CDR2 SQIVND (reference sequence). V dropped 7 bases and J dropped 1 base, with 7 bases sitting between them. CDR3 length: 12 amino acids. The CDR3 region has the DNA TGTGCCAGTATGGGGAGGAACACTGAAGCTTTCTTT. Translation: CASMGRNTEAFF.

This chain uses TRBV18 with TRBJ1-2; weak D call: TRBD1 (5 bases). CDR1 is KGHSH and CDR2 is LQKENI in the germline V gene. V was shortened by 8 bases and J by 5 bases, with 15 bases between the two germline ends. The CDR3 loop spans 13 amino acids. The CDR3 bases are TGTGCCAGCCTTCACGGGTCAGGGTATGGCTACACCTTC. This translates into CASLHGSGYGYTF.

The CDR3 spells CASSQSSYGYTF. The CDR3 DNA sequence: TGCGCCAGCAGTCAAAGTTCCTATGGCTACACCTTC. This rearrangement joins TRBV4-1 to TRBJ1-2; D is undetermined. There are 12 residues in the CDR3. Germline loops: CDR1 MGHRA, CDR2 YSYEKL. Trimming cost V 6 bases and J 4 bases, with 9 bases left between them.

The chain employs TRBV9 and TRBJ1-4, with D tentatively TRBD1 (6 bases). V gave up 3 bases and J gave up 2 bases, with 11 bases separating them. CDR1 and CDR2 from the germline V gene are SGDLS and YYNGEE. The CDR3 sequence is 15 residues long. CDR3 in DNA: TGTGCCAGCAGCGCGAGGGGGGGGACTAATGAAAAACTGTTTTTT. Protein: CASSARGGTNEKLFF.

This clone was seen just once. The chain's CDR3 is CATSPRDGSYEQYF. Written as DNA, the CDR3 is TGTGCCACCAGCCCTCGGGACGGCTCCTACGAGCAGTACTTC. This chain joins TRBV15 and TRBJ2-7, with D tentatively TRBD1 or TRBD2 (5 bases each). The CDR3 length is 14 residues. The V gene lost 5 bases and the J gene lost 0 bases, with 11 bases spanning the gap. Germline CDR1 LNHNV, CDR2 YYDKDF (reference sequence).

The chain has TRBV7-9 and TRBJ1-4; D gene uncertain. The CDR3 is 15 amino acids. Germline assignment: CDR1 SEHNR and CDR2 FQNEAQ (reference sequence). V lost 3 bases, J lost 0 bases, and 8 bases lay in between. CDR3 nucleotide sequence: TGTGCCAGCAGCTTCATGGGGACAACTAATGAAAAACTGTTTTTT. Translation gives CASSFMGTTNEKLFF.

This clone was seen only a few times. The rearrangement uses TRBV4-1 and TRBJ2-7, with 7 bases that match TRBD2. The CDR3 extends over 16 amino acids. V lost 0 bases to trimming and J lost 2 bases; unmatched junction nucleotides: 7. Looked up from germline, CDR1 is MGHRA and CDR2 is YSYEKL. CDR3 amino acids: CASSQEGRALAYEQYF. CDR3 coding DNA: TGCGCCAGCAGCCAAGAAGGGAGGGCACTTGCCTACGAGCAGTACTTC.

This clone was picked up a small number of times. CDR3 sequence reads: CASTNPRGREHGYTF. CDR3 coding DNA: TGCGCCAGCACCAACCCCCGGGGCAGGGAACATGGCTACACCTTC. The genes are TRBV4-1 and TRBJ1-2; D is perhaps TRBD1 (5 bases). Germline values: CDR1 MGHRA, CDR2 YSYEKL. The CDR3 contains 15 residues. The V and J ends lost 7 bases and 6 bases respectively, with 21 bases between them.

The chain couples TRBV7-8 to TRBJ1-1, with a weak D call TRBD1 (6 bases). Germline loops: CDR1 SGHVS, CDR2 FQNEAQ. The CDR3 runs to 14 residues. V lost 5 bases and J lost 6, with 16 bases in between. The CDR3 bases are TGTGCCAGCAGCCCCCGACGGGGGGGCGCTGAAGCTTTCTTT. It specifies CASSPRRGGAEAFF. Combining the CDR3 with reference TRBV7-8 and TRBJ1-1 gives the whole variable domain GAGVSQSPRYKVAKRGQDVALRCDPISGHVSLFWYQQALGQGPEFLTYFQNEAQLDKSGLPSDRFFAERPEGSVSTLKIQRTQQEDSAVYLCASSPRRGGAEAFFGQGTRLTVV.

The V gene is TRBV6-5, the J gene TRBJ2-7; 7 positions agree with TRBD2. There are 15 residues in the CDR3. J was trimmed by 4 bases and V by 0 bases; bases with no gene match: 6. In germline, CDR1 is MNHEY, CDR2 SVGAGI. Written as DNA, the CDR3 is TGTGCCAGCAGTTACTCGCCCCAGGGAGGGTACGAGCAGTACTTC. It translates to CASSYSPQGGYEQYF.

In this sample, this clone turned up a few times. V gene TRBV7-8 combines with J gene TRBJ2-7; 11 bases are shared with TRBD1. The germline gives CDR1 SGHVS, CDR2 FQNEAQ. The CDR3 is made up of 14 amino acids. V was pared by 5 bases and J by 7 bases, with 7 bases of the junction left unmatched. CDR3: CASSPGQGAREQYF. In DNA form, the CDR3 reads TGTGCCAGCAGCCCCGGACAGGGGGCAAGGGAGCAGTACTTC.

The chain links TRBV2 to TRBJ2-5; D might be TRBD2 (7 bases). The germline V gene encodes CDR1 SNHLY and CDR2 FYNNEI. Trimming pared 4 bases from V and 3 bases from J, leaving 15 bases between. CDR3 size: 15 residues. As DNA, the CDR3 is TGTGCCAGCAGTGCGGGCGGGGGCCGTAAAGAGACCCAGTACTTC. Its translation: CASSAGGGRKETQYF.

Of note for this clone: The junction and the germline gene differ at one end; a read error may be behind it. V and J are TRBV5-4 and TRBJ2-7; D may match TRBD1 or TRBD2 (6 bases each). Germline V CDR1 and CDR2: SGHNT, YYREEE (reference sequence). This CDR3 has 16 amino acids. CDR3 residues: CASSPAALGGPYEQYF. The CDR3 DNA reads TGCGCCAGCAGCCCGGCGGCGTTGGGGGGCCCCTACGAGCAGTACTTC.

This clone was counted a few times. V gene TRBV5-1 combines with J gene TRBJ2-3, with 7 bases matching TRBD2. Germline assignment: CDR1 SGHRS and CDR2 YFSETQ. The CDR3 totals 13 residues. With V trimmed by 4 bases and J by 5 bases, 4 bases remained unmatched. CDR3 loop: CASSVLAIDTQYF. CDR3 nucleotide sequence: TGCGCCAGCAGCGTACTAGCGATAGATACGCAGTATTTT.

The chain uses TRBV4-1 and TRBJ2-3, with 7 nucleotides matching TRBD1. Germline lookup yields CDR1 MGHRA and CDR2 YSYEKL. This CDR3 region has 15 residues. V was pared by 3 bases and J by 4 bases, with 7 bases of the junction left unmatched. The CDR3 loop reads CASSHLDRDADTQYF. The CDR3 bases are TGCGCCAGCAGCCACCTAGACAGGGACGCAGATACGCAGTATTTT.

V usage is TRBV11-2 and J usage is TRBJ2-1, with D uncertain. Germline V gene lookup returns CDR1 SGHAT and CDR2 FQNNGV. The CDR3 runs 15 residues. The V end lost 3 bases, the J end lost 6 bases, and 15 bases lay between the germline ends. Here the CDR3 reads CASSFELGNSNEQFF. The CDR3 region has the DNA TGTGCCAGCAGCTTTGAGTTAGGCAATAGCAATGAGCAGTTCTTC.

The gene calls are TRBV6-1 and TRBJ1-1; TRBD1 matches at 9 bases. The junction had 7 bases not matched to a gene; V was cut back by 4 bases and J by 4 bases. Germline loops: CDR1 MNHNS, CDR2 SASEGT. This CDR3 is built from 15 residues. The CDR3 DNA reads TGTGCCAGCAGTGCCACAGGGGGCTTCTTCACTGAAGCTTTCTTT. Protein: CASSATGGFFTEAFF.

The chain combines TRBV30 with TRBJ2-1, with D possibly being TRBD2 (6 bases). This CDR3 spans 14 amino acids. CDR1 and CDR2 (germline): GTSNPN, SVGIG (reference sequence). Trimming cost V 2 bases and J 0 bases, with 8 bases left between them. In nucleotides, the CDR3 is TGTGCCTGGAGTAGGCGGGACTCCTACAATGAGCAGTTCTTC. It specifies CAWSRRDSYNEQFF.

This chain joins TRBV30 and TRBJ2-2; D gene unclear. V was shortened by 2 bases and J by 7 bases, with 14 bases between the two germline ends. CDR1 and CDR2 (germline): GTSNPN, SVGIG (reference sequence). CDR3 length equals 14 residues. The CDR3 DNA reads TGTGCCTGGAGTTTGGGAATCCTGGACGGGGAGCTGTTTTTT. Its protein product is CAWSLGILDGELFF.

By its share, this clone is medium-sized. V gene TRBV5-1 combines with J gene TRBJ2-7; D call uncertain. CDR1 and CDR2 (germline): SGHRS, YFSETQ. The V end lost 0 bases, the J end lost 3 bases, and 7 bases lay between the germline ends. CDR3 size: 13 residues. The CDR3 region has the DNA TGCGCCAGCAGCTTGGGTCAGATCTACGAGCAGTACTTC. Translation gives CASSLGQIYEQYF.